This T cell receptor beta chain appears in the sequencing data of a study of cytomegalovirus exposure and HLA in healthy donors. Study-wide results and limits: In a later analysis, HLA-associated TCR beta chains were more clonally expanded than equally common others. Cytomegalovirus association was assigned to some 160 TCR beta chains.

In the case of this clone: The target antigen is unknown.

60 Vbeta and 13 Jbeta primers were used in PCR. Measured with immunoSEQ multiplex PCR; TCRdb has only the in-frame clones, and not every one. The sample consists of some 160,000 clones, roughly four fifths of them appearing once. CDR1 MNHEY and CDR2 SMNVEV come from the germline V gene (reference sequence). The CDR3 sequence is 14 residues long. The V gene lost 6 bases and the J gene lost 3 bases, with 14 bases spanning the gap. This chain joins TRBV27 and TRBJ1-2; D is perhaps TRBD1 (5 bases). Sequenced sample: PBMCs. This clonotype was sampled from a male donor in good health and CMV-seronegative. The CDR3 sequence is CASRYGAGDYGYTF. DNA of the CDR3: TGTGCCAGCAGGTATGGGGCAGGAGACTATGGCTACACCTTC.